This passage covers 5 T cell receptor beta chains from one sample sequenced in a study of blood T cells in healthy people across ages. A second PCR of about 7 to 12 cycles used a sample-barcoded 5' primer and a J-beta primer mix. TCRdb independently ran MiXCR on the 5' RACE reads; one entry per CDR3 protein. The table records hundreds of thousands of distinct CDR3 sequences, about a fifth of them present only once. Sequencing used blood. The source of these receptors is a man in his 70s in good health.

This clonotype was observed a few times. This CDR3 reads CASRRTSGGNTGELFF. The CDR3 DNA reads TGTGCCAGCAGGCGGACTAGCGGGGGGAACACCGGGGAGCTGTTTTTT. The V gene is TRBV12-3 or TRBV12-4, the J gene TRBJ2-2; the match to TRBD2 covers 13 bases. V was pared by 6 bases and J by 1 base, with 2 bases of the junction left unmatched. The CDR3 consists of 16 residues.

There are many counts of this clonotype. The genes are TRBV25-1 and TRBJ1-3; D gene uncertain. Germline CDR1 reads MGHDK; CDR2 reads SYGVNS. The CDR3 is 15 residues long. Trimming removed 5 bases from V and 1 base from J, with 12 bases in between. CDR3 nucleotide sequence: TGTGCCAGCAGTCGTCCTCGCGGATCTGGAAACACCATATATTTT. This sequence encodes CASSRPRGSGNTIYF. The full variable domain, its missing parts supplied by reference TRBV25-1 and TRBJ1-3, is EADIYQTPRYLVIGTGKKITLECSQTMGHDKMYWYQQDPGMELHLIHYSYGVNSTEKGDLSSESTVSRIRTEHFPLTLESARPSHTSQYLCASSRPRGSGNTIYFGEGSWLTVV.

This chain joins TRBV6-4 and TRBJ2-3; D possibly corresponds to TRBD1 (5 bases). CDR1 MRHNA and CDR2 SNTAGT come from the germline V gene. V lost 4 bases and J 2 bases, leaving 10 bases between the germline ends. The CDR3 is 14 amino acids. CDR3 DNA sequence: TGTGCCAGCAGTGCAAGGGGATTCACAGATACGCAGTATTTT. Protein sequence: CASSARGFTDTQYF.

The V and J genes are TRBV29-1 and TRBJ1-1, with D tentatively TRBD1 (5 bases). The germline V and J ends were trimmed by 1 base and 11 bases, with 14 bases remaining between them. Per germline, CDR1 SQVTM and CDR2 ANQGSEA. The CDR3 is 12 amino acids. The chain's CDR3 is CSVEVKRDRAFF. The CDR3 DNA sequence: TGCAGCGTTGAAGTCAAGCGGGACCGCGCTTTCTTT.

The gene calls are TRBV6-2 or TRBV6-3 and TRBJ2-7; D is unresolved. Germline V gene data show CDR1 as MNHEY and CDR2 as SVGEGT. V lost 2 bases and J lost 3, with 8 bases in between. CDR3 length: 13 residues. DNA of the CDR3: TGTGCCAGCAGTTACAGTAGGAACTACGAGCAGTACGTC. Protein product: CASSYSRNYEQYV.